Sequencing of this TCR beta chain was carried out in a study of technical replicates of blood from a handful of donors. The data were produced by immunoSEQ multiplex PCR, yet TCRdb's version contains in-frame clones alone and is incomplete. The table has about 69,000 clones, 88% seen once; the top ten hold around 4.6%. The receptor comes from a human donor in good health. Some clones in this sample may be carry-over from other donors' samples. The sample taken for sequencing was PBMCs.

The CDR3 reads CAGLGQGTSGELFF. The DNA of the CDR3 is TGTGCCGGCTTGGGGCAGGGAACGTCCGGGGAGCTGTTTTTT. V usage is TRBV7-9 and J usage is TRBJ2-2; D possibly corresponds to TRBD1 (5 bases). CDR3 length equals 14 residues. Trimming removed 11 bases at V and 6 bases at J, with 19 bases between. Germline loops: CDR1 SEHNR, CDR2 FQNEAQ (reference sequence).